These 3 T cell receptor beta chains came from one sample sequenced in a study of OX40 agonist ivuxolimab in advanced cancers. Measured with immunoSEQ multiplex PCR; TCRdb has only the in-frame clones, and not every one. This table holds about 81,000 clones, roughly 91% found once. Here the sequenced sample was CD4+ or CD8+ T cells sorted from blood, taken in a trial of the OX40 agonist ivuxolimab. Receptors originate from an adult with an advanced solid tumor such as melanoma, head and neck, liver or kidney cancer.

The genes are TRBV27 and TRBJ1-2, with 7 bases lining up with TRBD1. Trimming cost V 3 bases and J 8 bases; bases outside gene matches: 9. CDR1 MNHEY and CDR2 SMNVEV come from the germline V gene (reference sequence). CDR3 length: 14 residues. CDR3 DNA sequence: TGTGCCAGCAGTTTCTCAAAGGGGGCGCGGGGCTACACCTTC. It is translated as CASSFSKGARGYTF.

The sample holds one count of this clone. V is TRBV19 and J is TRBJ2-7, with no clear D. This CDR3 region has 11 residues. The V end was cut by 11 bases, the J end by 0 bases, with 8 bases between. From germline, CDR1 is LNHDA and CDR2 SQIVND (reference sequence). The CDR3 coding sequence is TGTGCCCAACGAAGCTCCTACGAGCAGTACTTC. It codes for CAQRSSYEQYF.

The chain joins TRBV7-2 to TRBJ2-7, with D possibly being TRBD2 (6 bases). Germline V lookup: CDR1 SGHTA, CDR2 FQGNSA. The CDR3 is 13 amino acids. Deletions cut 8 bases from V and 6 bases from J, with 17 bases between. The CDR3 nucleotides read TGTGCCAGCCTACCGGACGCGGGGTTCGAGCAGTACTTC. Encoded protein: CASLPDAGFEQYF.